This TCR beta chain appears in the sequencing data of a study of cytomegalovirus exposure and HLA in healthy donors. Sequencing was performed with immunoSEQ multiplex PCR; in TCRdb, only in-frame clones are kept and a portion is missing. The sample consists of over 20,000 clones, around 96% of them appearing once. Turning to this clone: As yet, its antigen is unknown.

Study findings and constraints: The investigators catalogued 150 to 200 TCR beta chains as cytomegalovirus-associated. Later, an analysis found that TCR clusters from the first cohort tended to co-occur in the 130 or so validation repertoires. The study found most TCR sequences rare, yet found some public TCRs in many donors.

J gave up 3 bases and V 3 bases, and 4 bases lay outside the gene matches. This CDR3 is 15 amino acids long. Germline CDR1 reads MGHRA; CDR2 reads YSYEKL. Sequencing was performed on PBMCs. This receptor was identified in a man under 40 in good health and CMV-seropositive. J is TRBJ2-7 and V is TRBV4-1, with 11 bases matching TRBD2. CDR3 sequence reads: CASSQPTSGSYEQYF. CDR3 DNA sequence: TGCGCCAGCAGCCAGCCCACTAGCGGGAGCTACGAGCAGTACTTC.